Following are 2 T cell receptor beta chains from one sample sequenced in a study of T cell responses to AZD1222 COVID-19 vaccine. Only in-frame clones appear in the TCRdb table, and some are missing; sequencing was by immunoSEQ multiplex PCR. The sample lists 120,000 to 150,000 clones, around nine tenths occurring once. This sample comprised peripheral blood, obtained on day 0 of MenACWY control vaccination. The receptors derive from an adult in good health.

The CDR3 nucleotides read TGTGCCAGCAGCTTAACACAGGCCCGAGGGGAGCAGTACTTC. Translated: CASSLTQARGEQYF. The chain links TRBV7-2 to TRBJ2-7; D assignment may be TRBD1 or TRBD2 (5 bases each). Germline values: CDR1 SGHTA, CDR2 FQGNSA. The CDR3 contains 14 residues. V was trimmed by 2 bases and J by 7 bases, leaving 15 bases between them.

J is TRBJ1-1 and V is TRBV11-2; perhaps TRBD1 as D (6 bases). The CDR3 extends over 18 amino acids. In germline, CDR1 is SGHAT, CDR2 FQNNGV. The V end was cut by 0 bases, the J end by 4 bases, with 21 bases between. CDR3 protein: CASSLDYAPRGRSTEAFF. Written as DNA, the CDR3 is TGTGCCAGCAGCTTAGATTACGCTCCCAGGGGCAGGAGCACTGAAGCTTTCTTT.